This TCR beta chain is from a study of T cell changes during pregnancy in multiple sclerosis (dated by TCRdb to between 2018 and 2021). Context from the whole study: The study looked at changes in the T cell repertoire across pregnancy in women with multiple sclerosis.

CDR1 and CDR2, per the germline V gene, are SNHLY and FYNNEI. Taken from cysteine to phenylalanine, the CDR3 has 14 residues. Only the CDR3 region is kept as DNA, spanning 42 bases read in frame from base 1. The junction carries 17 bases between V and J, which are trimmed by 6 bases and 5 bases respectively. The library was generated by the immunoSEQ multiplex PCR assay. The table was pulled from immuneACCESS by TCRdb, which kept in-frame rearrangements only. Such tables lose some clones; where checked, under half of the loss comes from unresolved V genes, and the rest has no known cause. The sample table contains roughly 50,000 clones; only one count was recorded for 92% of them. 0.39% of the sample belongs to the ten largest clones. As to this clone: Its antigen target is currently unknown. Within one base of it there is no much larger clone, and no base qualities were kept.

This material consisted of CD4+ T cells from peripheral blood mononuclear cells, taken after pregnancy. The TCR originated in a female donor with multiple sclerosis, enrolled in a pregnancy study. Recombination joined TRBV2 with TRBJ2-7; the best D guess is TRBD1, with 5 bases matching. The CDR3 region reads CASRGPQRADEQYF. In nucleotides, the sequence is TGTGCCAGCAGGGGGCCACAACGGGCCGACGAGCAGTACTTC.